Below, 32 T cell receptor beta chains from the same sample are listed, as sequenced in a study of shared clonotypes between healthy human individuals. Clones were sequenced by immunoSEQ multiplex PCR, and TCRdb holds only the in-frame ones, with some missing. The sample consists of 600,000 to 800,000 clones, around 77% of them appearing once. Input material: memory CD4+ T cells sorted from blood. The sample's subset: CD45RA-negative fraction. These receptors were taken from a woman aged 30 to 39 in good health.

In nucleotides, the CDR3 is TGCGCCAGCAGCCCCCTCGGCAGGGCCCGTCACAATGAGCAGTTCTTC. Its protein is CASSPLGRARHNEQFF. The V gene is TRBV4-1, the J gene TRBJ2-1; D possibly corresponds to TRBD1 (5 bases). Germline-derived CDR1 and CDR2 are MGHRA and YSYEKL. CDR3 length: 16 amino acids. Between the trimmed V and J ends, which lost 4 bases and 5 bases, there was a span of 18 bases.

The rearrangement links TRBV5-1 to TRBJ2-7, with TRBD1 matching 9 bases. Germline V CDR1 and CDR2: SGHRS, YFSETQ. This CDR3 is 16 amino acids long. The V segment lost 3 bases and the J segment 3 bases; nucleotides outside the gene matches: 10. CDR3 sequence (DNA): TGCGCCAGCAGCTGGGGAGGGACAGGGATACTCTACGAGCAGTACTTC. It is translated as CASSWGGTGILYEQYF.

The chain combines TRBV5-1 with TRBJ2-1; D unresolved. CDR1 is SGHRS and CDR2 is YFSETQ in the germline V gene. The CDR3 extends over 13 amino acids. Trimming took off 4 bases at V and 9 bases at J, with 14 bases between the two ends. CDR3 DNA: TGCGCCAGCAGCCCCCAGATTCCGTTTGAGCAGTTCTTC. Translated: CASSPQIPFEQFF.

This clone was observed a single time. J is TRBJ2-3 and V is TRBV7-9; 7 nucleotides agree with TRBD1. Germline assignment: CDR1 SEHNR and CDR2 FQNEAQ (reference sequence). Trimming at V came to 5 bases and at J to 4 bases, leaving 9 bases not matched to a gene. The length of the CDR3 is 15 residues. The CDR3 sequence is CASSTGVSVADTQYF. The CDR3 DNA reads TGTGCCAGCAGCACAGGGGTCTCTGTAGCAGATACGCAGTATTTT.

V gene TRBV6-4 combines with J gene TRBJ2-7; D is ambiguous. This CDR3 contains 12 residues. The germline V gene encodes CDR1 MRHNA and CDR2 SNTAGT. Deletions cut 3 bases from V and 6 bases from J, with 9 bases between. The CDR3: CASSDPSREQYF. The CDR3 coding sequence is TGTGCCAGCAGTGATCCGTCCCGCGAGCAGTACTTC.

V gene TRBV10-2 combines with J gene TRBJ2-3; 8 bases are a match to TRBD2. J gave up 0 bases and V 6 bases, and 5 bases lay outside the gene matches. The CDR3 sequence is 15 residues long. Germline CDR1 reads WSHSY; CDR2 reads SAAADI. In nucleotides, the CDR3 is TGCGCCAGCAGACTTAGCGGGGTTAGCACAGATACGCAGTATTTT. This sequence encodes CASRLSGVSTDTQYF.

This clone was found once. This sequence joins TRBV7-7 and TRBJ2-5, with no clear D. Germline V gene lookup returns CDR1 SSHAT and CDR2 FNYEAQ (reference sequence). This CDR3 has 14 residues. Between the trimmed V and J ends, which lost 4 bases and 0 bases, there was a span of 9 bases. The CDR3 is CASSSSGYQETQYF. In nucleotides, the CDR3 is TGTGCCAGCAGCTCCTCAGGTTACCAAGAGACCCAGTACTTC.

This clone was observed a single time. The chain carries TRBV5-1 and TRBJ2-4; D remains unclear. Trimming left V 5 bases short and J 4 bases short, with 13 bases between. CDR1 is SGHRS and CDR2 is YFSETQ in the germline V gene. The CDR3 is made up of 14 amino acids. CDR3 region: CASRSRAEKNIQYF. In DNA form, the CDR3 reads TGCGCCAGCAGGAGCCGGGCTGAGAAAAACATTCAGTACTTC.

In its sample, this clone was seen once. This sequence joins TRBV2 and TRBJ2-7; D is possibly TRBD1 (6 bases). The germline gives CDR1 SNHLY, CDR2 FYNNEI. V lost 4 bases to trimming and J lost 3 bases, with 10 bases between them. The CDR3 loop spans 13 amino acids. The CDR3 loop is CASSAGTLYEQYF. The CDR3 DNA reads as TGTGCCAGCAGTGCCGGGACACTCTACGAGCAGTACTTC.

V is TRBV28 and J is TRBJ1-5, with 9 bases matching TRBD1. Germline V gene sequence: CDR1 MDHEN, CDR2 SYDVKM. This CDR3 has 17 amino acids. The V segment lost 3 bases and the J segment 4 bases; nucleotides outside the gene matches: 10. CDR3 sequence reads: CASSFGPGTGHNQPQHF. The CDR3 region has the DNA TGTGCCAGCAGTTTTGGGCCAGGGACAGGGCATAATCAGCCCCAGCATTTT.

The chain employs TRBV7-7 and TRBJ2-7; 8 bases fit TRBD2. The V gene's germline CDR1 is SSHAT and CDR2 FNYEAQ (reference sequence). J gave up 5 bases and V 1 base, and 13 bases lay outside the gene matches. CDR3 length: 17 residues. The CDR3 coding sequence is TGTGCCAGCAGCTTAGGGGGCGGGGCGGGAGGACTAGACGAGCAGTACTTC. Protein sequence: CASSLGGGAGGLDEQYF.

The chain employs TRBV28 and TRBJ2-7; no firm D call. Germline CDR1 is MDHEN and CDR2 is SYDVKM. With 3 bases removed from V and 4 bases from J, the gap between germline ends came to 13 bases. The CDR3 consists of 14 residues. CDR3 coding DNA: TGTGCCAGCAGTTTCTCCTACCCCCCATACGAGCAGTACTTC. This sequence encodes CASSFSYPPYEQYF.

The chain joins TRBV27 to TRBJ2-7; 9 nucleotides agree with TRBD1. The V gene end was trimmed by 8 bases and the J gene end by 3 bases; junction bases not matched to a gene: 17. Germline V gene sequence: CDR1 MNHEY, CDR2 SMNVEV (reference sequence). The CDR3 is 17 residues long. CDR3 nucleotides: TGTGCCAGCTTCCGGGACAGGGTTCAAGCGGCTCTCTACGAGCAGTACTTC. This sequence encodes CASFRDRVQAALYEQYF.

The chain is built from TRBV5-1 and TRBJ2-1, with 10 bases lining up with TRBD1. Trimming removed 1 base from V and 7 bases from J; junction bases left unmatched: 2. The CDR3 spans 14 residues. CDR1 SGHRS and CDR2 YFSETQ come from the germline V gene. The CDR3 region is CASSLRQGANEQFF. CDR3 nucleotides: TGCGCCAGCAGCTTGCGACAGGGGGCGAATGAGCAGTTCTTC. The full variable domain, with the rest looked up from reference TRBV5-1 and TRBJ2-1, is KAGVTQTPRYLIKTRGQQVTLSCSPISGHRSVSWYQQTPGQGLQFLFEYFSETQRNKGNFPGRFSGRQFSNSRSEMNVSTLELGDSALYLCASSLRQGANEQFFGPGTRLTVL.

Many counts were recorded for this clone. The rearrangement uses TRBV4-2 and TRBJ2-3; 10 bases are shared with TRBD1. Per the germline V gene, CDR1 is LGHNA and CDR2 is YNFKEQ. Losses at the gene ends were 3 bases for V and 6 bases for J; bases not matched to a gene: 12. This CDR3 region has 17 residues. This chain's CDR3 is CASSHPQGQDRGDTQYF. In DNA, the CDR3 is TGTGCCAGCAGCCACCCACAGGGACAGGACAGGGGGGATACGCAGTATTTT.

This clone has only a few counts. V usage is TRBV2 and J usage is TRBJ1-2; D remains ambiguous. Germline values: CDR1 SNHLY, CDR2 FYNNEI. This CDR3 has 14 amino acids. The germline V and J ends were trimmed by 5 bases and 8 bases, with 18 bases remaining between them. The CDR3 DNA sequence: TGTGCCAGCAGTTTCTACAATACCCTCGACGGCTACACCTTC. It codes for CASSFYNTLDGYTF.

Comments on this clone: Possible read error: a much larger clone is one base away. The chain is built from TRBV27 and TRBJ2-7, with TRBD2 matching 8 bases. The J segment lost 9 bases and the V segment lost 0 bases, leaving 10 bases of the junction unmatched. The CDR3 loop spans 15 amino acids. Germline V gives CDR1 MNHEY, CDR2 SMNVEV (reference sequence). The CDR3 DNA sequence: TGTGCCAGCAGTTTATCGCAGCGGGAGATTTCCAGGCAGTACTTC. Translation gives CASSLSQREISRQYF.

The chain combines TRBV6-4 with TRBJ2-5; D is ambiguous. Trimming removed 0 bases from V and 2 bases from J, with 13 bases in between. The germline V gene has CDR1 MRHNA and CDR2 SNTAGT. This CDR3 is built from 16 residues. The CDR3 reads CASSDSPGKGQETQYF. DNA for the CDR3: TGTGCCAGCAGTGACTCTCCTGGCAAGGGACAAGAGACCCAGTACTTC.

This clone was counted a few times. Its ends do not fully match the called genes, so a read error is possible. The chain links TRBV2 to TRBJ2-7; the D gene is possibly TRBD2 (5 bases). Germline CDR1 SNHLY, CDR2 FYNNEI. This CDR3 region has 11 residues. The CDR3 reads CASSLTDSPRF. CDR3 in DNA: TGTGCCAGCAGTCTCACGGACTCGCCTCGCTTC.

This clone has just one count. The chain couples TRBV6-5 to TRBJ1-1; unclear D gene. CDR3 length equals 14 residues. Germline V gene data show CDR1 as MNHEY and CDR2 as SVGAGI. The V gene lost 2 bases and the J gene lost 1 base, with 8 bases spanning the gap. CDR3 in DNA: TGTGCCAGCAGTTACCCTACAAGGAACACTGAAGCTTTCTTT. This sequence encodes CASSYPTRNTEAFF.

The rearrangement uses TRBV5-1 and TRBJ1-1; 7 bases fit TRBD1. The CDR3 is made up of 14 amino acids. V was clipped by 4 bases and J by 5 bases; unmatched bases: 8. Germline V CDR1 and CDR2: SGHRS, YFSETQ. The CDR3 DNA reads TGCGCCAGCAGCCCACAACCGGACAGGACTGAAGCTTTCTTT. Its translation: CASSPQPDRTEAFF.

This clone came up a few times. Here the CDR3 reads CASSVYLTTDTQYF. The CDR3 DNA sequence: TGTGCCAGCAGCGTGTACCTTACCACAGATACGCAGTATTTT. The chain couples TRBV7-2 to TRBJ2-3; D unclear. Germline V CDR1 and CDR2: SGHTA, FQGNSA. V lost 5 bases to trimming and J lost 2 bases, with 11 bases between them. CDR3 length equals 14 residues.

V is TRBV10-2 and J is TRBJ2-5; D is perhaps TRBD1 (6 bases). V gave up 4 bases and J gave up 5 bases, with 14 bases separating them. The CDR3 spans 14 residues. In germline, CDR1 is WSHSY, CDR2 SAAADI. CDR3 region: CASSVIRGEETQYF. CDR3 DNA sequence: TGCGCCAGCAGTGTAATCAGGGGTGAGGAGACCCAGTACTTC.

The chain has TRBV5-4 and TRBJ1-1; the match to TRBD1 covers 7 bases. V was pared by 0 bases and J by 2 bases, with 10 bases of the junction left unmatched. The CDR3 contains 17 residues. Germline assignment: CDR1 SGHNT and CDR2 YYREEE (reference sequence). The CDR3 here is CASSLAVNRGLNTEAFF. DNA for the CDR3: TGTGCCAGCAGCTTGGCCGTAAACAGGGGTCTAAACACTGAAGCTTTCTTT.

The gene calls are TRBV2 and TRBJ1-3, with D hard to call. The germline CDR1 and CDR2 sequences are SNHLY and FYNNEI. This CDR3 region has 15 residues. Trimming took 6 bases from V and 1 from J, leaving 13 bases between them. CDR3 nucleotide sequence: TGTGCCAGCAGCGACCCCTTAGAGTCTGGAAACACCATATATTTT. Encoded protein: CASSDPLESGNTIYF.

V and J are TRBV7-8 and TRBJ2-5; D possibly corresponds to TRBD2 (5 bases). V lost 4 bases, J lost 7 bases, and 22 bases lay in between. Germline-derived CDR1 and CDR2 are SGHVS and FQNEAQ. The CDR3 has 16 residues. The CDR3 loop is CASSSAASLTAGTQYF. The CDR3 DNA sequence: TGTGCCAGCAGCTCAGCAGCCTCCCTTACCGCGGGGACCCAGTACTTC.

V gene TRBV6-5 combines with J gene TRBJ2-5; unclear D gene. The CDR3 covers 14 residues. Germline assignment: CDR1 MNHEY and CDR2 SVGAGI. V lost 0 bases to trimming and J lost 1 base, with 6 bases between them. The chain's CDR3 is CASSYSGSQETQYF. The CDR3 bases are TGTGCCAGCAGTTACTCCGGCAGCCAAGAGACCCAGTACTTC.

In its sample, this clone was seen a few times. The J gene is TRBJ2-1, the V gene TRBV28; perhaps D is TRBD1 or TRBD2 (6 bases each). From germline, CDR1 is MDHEN and CDR2 SYDVKM. The germline V and J ends were trimmed by 2 bases and 5 bases, with 19 bases remaining between them. The CDR3 extends over 17 amino acids. In nucleotides, the CDR3 is TGTGCCAGCAGTTTAATCGGGGGCGGCGGGACCAACAATGAGCAGTTCTTC. Translating it yields CASSLIGGGGTNNEQFF.

Only a few counts were recorded for this clone. This chain connects TRBV28 to TRBJ2-3, with TRBD1 identical over 8 bases. From germline, CDR1 is MDHEN and CDR2 SYDVKM. The CDR3 has 14 residues. Trimming at V came to 6 bases and at J to 3 bases, leaving 5 bases not matched to a gene. The CDR3 DNA sequence: TGTGCCAGCAGGACCGGACAGGGAACAGATACGCAGTATTTT. Protein: CASRTGQGTDTQYF.

This rearrangement joins TRBV5-4 to TRBJ2-7; 7 bases match TRBD1. The CDR3 has 15 residues. Germline V gene lookup returns CDR1 SGHNT and CDR2 YYREEE (reference sequence). Unmatched junction bases numbered 7, after V lost 2 bases and J lost 2 bases. CDR3 protein: CASSLVTGFTYEQYF. The CDR3 DNA is TGTGCCAGCAGCTTAGTGACAGGGTTCACCTACGAGCAGTACTTC.

The chain couples TRBV5-4 to TRBJ2-1, with 11 bases aligning to TRBD2. The junction had 6 bases not matched to a gene; V was cut back by 4 bases and J by 0 bases. This CDR3 is 17 amino acids long. Germline CDR1 and CDR2: SGHNT and YYREEE (reference sequence). The CDR3 here is CASSPGTSGFSYNEQFF. In nucleotides, the CDR3 is TGTGCCAGCAGCCCGGGGACTAGCGGATTCTCCTACAATGAGCAGTTCTTC.

This clone has more than one count but fewer than ten. V is TRBV9 and J is TRBJ2-5; D unresolved. The CDR3 loop spans 14 amino acids. V lost 0 bases and J lost 4, with 10 bases in between. In germline, CDR1 is SGDLS, CDR2 YYNGEE. The CDR3 sequence: CASSVGQISETQYF. The CDR3, as DNA: TGTGCCAGCAGCGTAGGACAAATTTCAGAGACCCAGTACTTC.